This T cell receptor (beta chain) was sequenced during a study of regulatory T cells in long-lasting Graves disease. This clonotype was detected ten times or more. As yet, its antigen is unknown. Study-wide findings and caveats: Relative to new patients (966), persistent patients exhibited greater sharing of public clonotypes (more than 2,500).

Construction of the TCR beta libraries employed iRepertoire HTBI primers in conjunction with Arm-PCR of CDR3 regions. MiXCR, applied by TCRdb to the multiplex PCR reads, yields one record per CDR3 protein. The sample includes roughly 440,000 distinct CDR3 sequences, about 15% of them seen just once. The CDR3 has 14 residues. The germline CDR1 and CDR2 sequences are SGHKS and YYEKEE (reference sequence). Unmatched junction bases numbered 1, after V lost 1 base and J lost 3 bases. As to time point: newly diagnosed GD, antithyroid drugs for less than 3 months. RNA isolated from PBMCs was used to make the TCR library. Graves' disease diagnosis followed American Thyroid Association guidelines. These same data were also listed under a study on T cells in Graves' hyperthyroidism and ophthalmopathy.

The chain is built from TRBV5-5 and TRBJ2-7, with 10 bases lining up with TRBD2. The sequence came from a woman aged 18-30 years with Graves disease. Sequenced here: peripheral blood mononuclear cells (PBMCs), sampled at new diagnosis, from a patient treated with antithyroid drugs. The CDR3 DNA sequence: TGTGCCAGCAGCTTGCCTAGCGGGAGCTACGAGCAGTACTTC. Protein: CASSLPSGSYEQYF.